A single sample is the source of the 3 T cell receptor beta chains below, sequenced in a study of cytomegalovirus exposure and HLA in healthy donors (dated by TCRdb to between 2016 and 2019). The library relied on the immunoSEQ multiplex PCR assay. For the multiplex PCR, a mixture combining 60 forward primers for TCR Vbeta segments and 13 reverse primers for TCR Jbeta segments was used. The table was pulled from immuneACCESS by TCRdb, which kept in-frame rearrangements only. Such tables lose some clones; where checked, under half of the loss comes from unresolved V genes, and the rest has no known cause. The sample data list 100,000 or so clones, and 76% of these were observed just once. The top ten constitute roughly 8.2% of the sample. The sample taken for sequencing was PBMCs. These receptors were taken from a man in his forties in good health and CMV-seropositive.

The J gene is TRBJ2-7, the V gene TRBV29-1; 11 bases match TRBD1. The germline V gene encodes CDR1 SQVTM and CDR2 ANQGSEA. CDR3 length: 13 residues. J was trimmed by 3 bases and V by 4 bases; bases with no gene match: 2. The CDR3 nucleotides read TGCAGCGTTGCCGGGACAGGGGGCTACGAGCAGTACTTC. Its translation is CSVAGTGGYEQYF.

The J gene is TRBJ1-2, the V gene TRBV2, with 9 bases matching TRBD1. The CDR3 extends over 14 amino acids. Germline trimming cut 3 bases from V and 3 bases from J; bases unmatched to any gene: 2. Germline V CDR1 and CDR2: SNHLY, FYNNEI. The DNA of the CDR3 is TGTGCCAGCAGTGAGGGACAGGGATACTATGGCTACACCTTC. Encoded protein: CASSEGQGYYGYTF.

The V call is TRBV10-1, the J call TRBJ1-4; possible D gene TRBD1, 6 bases. V dropped 0 bases and J dropped 4 bases, with 24 bases sitting between them. The CDR3 extends over 20 amino acids. Germline CDR1 reads WNHNN; CDR2 reads SYGVQD (reference sequence). The CDR3 reads CASSESWETGYRPLNEKLFF. In DNA, the CDR3 is TGCGCCAGCAGTGAGTCGTGGGAGACAGGATACCGCCCCCTTAATGAAAAACTGTTTTTT.